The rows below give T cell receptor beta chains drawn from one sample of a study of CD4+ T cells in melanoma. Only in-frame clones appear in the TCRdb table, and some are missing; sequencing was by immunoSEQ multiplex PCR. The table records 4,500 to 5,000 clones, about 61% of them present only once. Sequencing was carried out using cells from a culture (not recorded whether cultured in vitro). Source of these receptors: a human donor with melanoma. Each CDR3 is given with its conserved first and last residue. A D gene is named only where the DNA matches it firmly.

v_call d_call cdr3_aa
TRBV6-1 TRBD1 CASSEAGTGVVEKFF
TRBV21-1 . CASSKKEGVRTEAFF
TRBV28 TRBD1 CASSQQGYEQYF
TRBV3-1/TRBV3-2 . CASSQPTGHSYEQYF
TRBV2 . CASSVPGRTGELFF
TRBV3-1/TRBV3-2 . CASSRGDTYGYTF
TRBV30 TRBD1 CAGRQGYNEQFF
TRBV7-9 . CASSHPRETYEQYF
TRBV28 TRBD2 CASSRVSGGTGELFF
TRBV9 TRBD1 CASSVSTGGNNEKLFF
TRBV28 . CASSLDSSNEKLFF
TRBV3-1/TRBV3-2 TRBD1 CASSQVGQGSYEQYF
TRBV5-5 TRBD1 CASSLWDRGRSSYNEQFF
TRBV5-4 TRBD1 CASSSKPGTGGWSGELFF
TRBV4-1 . CASSQSEEVGGRYF
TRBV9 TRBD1 CASSSTGTGGPYGYTF
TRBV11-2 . CASSSRQAFRSTEAFF
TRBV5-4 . CASSTPQGQVYGYTF
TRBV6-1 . CASSEEGGRQGEDEQFF
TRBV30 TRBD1 CAWSRDRNYEQYF
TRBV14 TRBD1 CASSHRPGTGTDTQYF
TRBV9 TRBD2 CASSVNGGNYNEQFF
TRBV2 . CASSGLGDEQFF
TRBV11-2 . CASSLVGLETQYF
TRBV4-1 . CASSQDQGRTEAFF
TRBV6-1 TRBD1 CASSEDPRGGQVRVDEQFF
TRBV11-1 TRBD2 CASSSPRGGPQETQYF
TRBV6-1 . CASSEVLSTDTQYF
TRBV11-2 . CASSRDSYEQYF